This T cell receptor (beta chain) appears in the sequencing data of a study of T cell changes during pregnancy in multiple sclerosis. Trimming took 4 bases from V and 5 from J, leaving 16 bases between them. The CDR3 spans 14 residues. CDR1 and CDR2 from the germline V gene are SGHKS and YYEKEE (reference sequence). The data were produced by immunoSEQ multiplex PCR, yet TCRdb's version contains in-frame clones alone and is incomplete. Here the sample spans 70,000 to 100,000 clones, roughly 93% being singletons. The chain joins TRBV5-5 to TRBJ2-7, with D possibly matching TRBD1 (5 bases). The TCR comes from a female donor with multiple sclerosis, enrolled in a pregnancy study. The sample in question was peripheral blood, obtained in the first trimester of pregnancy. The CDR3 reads CASSQVGGRDEQYF. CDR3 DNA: TGTGCCAGCAGCCAAGTTGGCGGCAGGGACGAGCAGTACTTC.